One and the same sample provided the 18 T cell receptor beta chains below, sequenced in a study of PD-1 blockade in classical Hodgkin lymphoma. The table came from immunoSEQ multiplex PCR; TCRdb's copy has only in-frame clones and leaves some out. The sample holds roughly 90,000 clones; 75% to 85% are singletons and the top ten take roughly 15%. Every one of the patients relapsed after autologous stem cell transplantation (brentuximab vedotin exposure was variable). Sequencing used peripheral blood mononuclear cells (PBMCs), obtained before the second cycle of nivolumab. The receptor set was obtained from a human donor with classical Hodgkin lymphoma.

This clone was seen a few times. V gene TRBV5-4 combines with J gene TRBJ2-1; no clear D. The CDR3 runs to 13 residues. Germline CDR1 SGHNT, CDR2 YYREEE (reference sequence). V was trimmed by 2 bases and J by 2 bases, leaving 5 bases between them. CDR3: CASSLGPYNEQFF. The CDR3 coding sequence is TGTGCCAGCAGCTTAGGTCCCTACAATGAGCAGTTCTTC.

The chain couples TRBV18 to TRBJ2-1; no reliable D call. Germline CDR1 KGHSH, CDR2 LQKENI. The V and J ends lost 1 base and 6 bases respectively, with 4 bases between them. CDR3 size: 12 residues. The CDR3 region is CASSPQANEQFF. The CDR3 bases are TGTGCCAGCTCACCACAGGCCAATGAGCAGTTCTTC.

This clone has more than one count but fewer than ten. The rearrangement joins TRBV5-4 to TRBJ2-6; D gene ambiguous. Germline CDR1 and CDR2: SGHNT and YYREEE (reference sequence). Trimming cost V 0 bases and J 2 bases, with 6 bases left between them. This CDR3 comprises 15 residues. This chain's CDR3 is CASSLAAAGANVLTF. As DNA, the CDR3 is TGTGCCAGCAGCTTGGCCGCGGCTGGGGCCAACGTCCTGACTTTC.

This chain joins TRBV10-3 and TRBJ2-3; D is unclear. Trimming cost V 3 bases and J 4 bases, with 5 bases left between them. CDR1 is ENHRY, CDR2 SYGVKD, per germline. The CDR3 has 12 amino acids. In DNA, the CDR3 is TGTGCCATCAGTGATTCGTCAGATACGCAGTATTTT. It encodes CAISDSSDTQYF.

V and J are TRBV7-3 and TRBJ2-2; 11 nucleotides agree with TRBD1. Germline V gene sequence: CDR1 SGHTA, CDR2 FQGTGA. The CDR3 consists of 16 residues. V gave up 2 bases and J gave up 6 bases; unmatched junction bases: 5. The CDR3 sequence: CASSLPPGQGAGELFF. The CDR3 DNA follows: TGTGCCAGCAGCTTACCCCCGGGACAGGGGGCCGGGGAGCTGTTTTTT. Supplemented by reference TRBV7-3 and TRBJ2-2, the full variable domain reads GAGVSQTPSNKVTEKGKYVELRCDPISGHTALYWYRQSLGQGPEFLIYFQGTGAADDSGLPNDRFFAVRPEGSVSTLKIQRTERGDSAVYLCASSLPPGQGAGELFFGEGSRLTVL.

The chain links TRBV7-2 to TRBJ2-7; tentative D call: TRBD1 (6 bases). The CDR3 loop spans 13 amino acids. The germline V gene encodes CDR1 SGHTA and CDR2 FQGNSA. Trimming left V 5 bases short and J 7 bases short, with 15 bases between. The CDR3 spells CASSRAGVGEQYF. The CDR3, as DNA: TGTGCCAGCAGCCGTGCAGGGGTGGGAGAGCAGTACTTC.

The gene calls are TRBV5-1 and TRBJ2-7; TRBD1 agrees at 9 bases. The CDR3 sequence is 16 residues long. Germline V CDR1 and CDR2: SGHRS, YFSETQ. V was pared by 2 bases and J by 2 bases, with 8 bases of the junction left unmatched. DNA of the CDR3: TGCGCCAGCAGCTTACAGCCACAGGGGGCTACCTACGAGCAGTACTTC. Amino acid sequence: CASSLQPQGATYEQYF.

The gene calls are TRBV15 and TRBJ2-1, with TRBD2 matching over 8 bases. The CDR3 is 17 residues long. Germline V lookup: CDR1 LNHNV, CDR2 YYDKDF (reference sequence). V shed 11 bases and J 7 bases; nucleotides not matched to a gene: 22. CDR3 nucleotides: TGTGCCCCTTCACGAGACAGCCGAGGACTAGCTCAAAATGAGCAGTTCTTC. This codes for CAPSRDSRGLAQNEQFF.

This clone has a handful of counts. CDR3 DNA: TGCGCCAGCAGCTTGGTACTAGCGAGCGCCTACAATGAGCAGTTCTTC. It translates to CASSLVLASAYNEQFF. The J gene is TRBJ2-1, the V gene TRBV5-1; 7 nucleotides agree with TRBD2. Germline lookup yields CDR1 SGHRS and CDR2 YFSETQ. CDR3 length: 16 amino acids. J was trimmed by 2 bases and V by 0 bases; bases with no gene match: 5.

The chain carries TRBV18 and TRBJ1-2, with 8 nucleotides matching TRBD1. The length of the CDR3 is 14 residues. Trimming removed 3 bases from V and 7 bases from J; junction bases left unmatched: 7. Germline V gene data show CDR1 as KGHSH and CDR2 as LQKENI. The DNA of the CDR3 is TGTGCCAGCTCACCCGGCGGACAGGGCGGTGGCTACACCTTC. Its translation is CASSPGGQGGGYTF.

The chain is built from TRBV6-6 and TRBJ2-7; 12 bases map to TRBD1. V gave up 6 bases and J gave up 6 bases; unmatched junction bases: 9. Germline loops: CDR1 MNHNY, CDR2 SVGAGI (reference sequence). This CDR3 has 15 amino acids. This CDR3 is CASRGTGGSFAEQYF. The CDR3 coding sequence is TGTGCCAGCAGGGGGACAGGGGGCTCGTTCGCCGAGCAGTACTTC.

V usage is TRBV10-3 and J usage is TRBJ1-1, with a possible D match to TRBD1 (5 bases). Germline loops: CDR1 ENHRY, CDR2 SYGVKD. V lost 0 bases and J lost 3, with 11 bases in between. The CDR3 spans 15 residues. The CDR3 loop is CAISESPGVDTEAFF. The CDR3 DNA reads TGTGCCATCAGTGAGTCACCGGGGGTTGACACTGAAGCTTTCTTT.

J is TRBJ2-3 and V is TRBV30, with 8 bases matching TRBD2. With 3 bases clipped from V and 9 bases from J, the junction kept 5 bases outside the gene matches. Per germline, CDR1 GTSNPN and CDR2 SVGIG (reference sequence). CDR3 size: 12 residues. In DNA, the CDR3 is TGTGCCTGGAGCGTCGTAGCGGGAACGCAGTATTTT. This encodes CAWSVVAGTQYF.

This clone was seen once. This sequence joins TRBV7-3 and TRBJ2-5; D is tentatively TRBD1 or TRBD2 (5 bases each). Germline V CDR1 and CDR2: SGHTA, FQGTGA. V was shortened by 2 bases and J by 5 bases, with 15 bases between the two germline ends. The CDR3 runs to 15 residues. CDR3 bases: TGTGCCAGCAGCTTAGATGGACTGGCAGGGGAGACCCAGTACTTC. Translated: CASSLDGLAGETQYF.

V gene TRBV2 combines with J gene TRBJ2-2; D remains ambiguous. V gave up 6 bases and J gave up 0 bases, with 8 bases separating them. This CDR3 spans 14 amino acids. Per the germline V gene, CDR1 is SNHLY and CDR2 is FYNNEI. CDR3 protein: CASSQTTNTGELFF. The CDR3 nucleotides are TGTGCCAGCAGCCAAACAACGAACACCGGGGAGCTGTTTTTT.

V is TRBV4-2 and J is TRBJ2-1, with D unresolved. Germline V gene data show CDR1 as LGHNA and CDR2 as YNFKEQ. The ends were cut back, 0 bases at V and 10 bases at J, with 10 bases in the middle. The CDR3 runs to 13 residues. For the CDR3, the DNA is TGTGCCAGCAGCCAAGATGTAGCAAGCGAGCAGTTCTTC. Translating it yields CASSQDVASEQFF.

The chain recombines TRBV6-5 with TRBJ2-1; D ambiguous. The V gene's germline CDR1 is MNHEY and CDR2 SVGAGI. The CDR3 totals 14 residues. V was clipped by 5 bases and J by 10 bases, with 18 bases between them. DNA of the CDR3: TGTGCCAGCAGTGCCCTCCGCGAGCGTGGGGAGCAGTTCTTC. It encodes CASSALRERGEQFF.

The rearrangement joins TRBV11-2 to TRBJ2-7; D gene unclear. V lost 5 bases and J lost 3, with 11 bases in between. This CDR3 has 13 residues. Germline loops: CDR1 SGHAT, CDR2 FQNNGV. The CDR3 protein is CASSPVYIYEQYF. CDR3 DNA sequence: TGTGCCAGCAGCCCGGTGTATATCTACGAGCAGTACTTC.